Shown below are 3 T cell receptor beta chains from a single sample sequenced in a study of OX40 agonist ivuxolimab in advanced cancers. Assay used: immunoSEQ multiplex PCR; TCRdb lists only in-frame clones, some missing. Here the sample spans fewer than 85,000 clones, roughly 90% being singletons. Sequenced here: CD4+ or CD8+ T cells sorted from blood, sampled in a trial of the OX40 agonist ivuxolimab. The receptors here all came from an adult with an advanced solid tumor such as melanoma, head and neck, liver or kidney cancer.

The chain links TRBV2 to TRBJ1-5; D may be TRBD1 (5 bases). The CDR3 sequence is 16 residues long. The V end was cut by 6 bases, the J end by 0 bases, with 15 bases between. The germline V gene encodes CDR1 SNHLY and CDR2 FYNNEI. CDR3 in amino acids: CASSALTAISNQPQHF. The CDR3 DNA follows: TGTGCCAGCAGCGCTTTGACAGCCATTAGCAATCAGCCCCAGCATTTT.

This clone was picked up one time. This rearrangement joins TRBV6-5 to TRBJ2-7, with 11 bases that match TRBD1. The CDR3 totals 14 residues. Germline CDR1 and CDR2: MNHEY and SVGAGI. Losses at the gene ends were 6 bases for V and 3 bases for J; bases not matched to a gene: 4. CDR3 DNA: TGTGCCAGCAGCACCGGGACAGGGGGCTACGAGCAGTACTTC. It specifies CASSTGTGGYEQYF.

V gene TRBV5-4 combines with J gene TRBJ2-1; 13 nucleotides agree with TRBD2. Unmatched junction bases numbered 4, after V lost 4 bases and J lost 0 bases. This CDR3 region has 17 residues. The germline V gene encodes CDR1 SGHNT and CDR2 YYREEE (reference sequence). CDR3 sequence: CASSKTSGGSSYNEQFF. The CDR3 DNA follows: TGTGCCAGCAGCAAGACTAGCGGGGGGAGCTCCTACAATGAGCAGTTCTTC.